This T cell receptor (beta chain) was obtained from a study of blood T cell repertoires in COVID-19. Study overall: Sites in the United States, Italy and Spain provided acute and convalescent COVID-19 samples.

The table came from immunoSEQ multiplex PCR; TCRdb's copy has only in-frame clones and leaves some out. The sample holds about 420,000 clones, roughly 90% seen once. Enrolment of Seattle patients took place during active infection, and they were followed longitudinally. Per the germline V gene, CDR1 is SGHRS and CDR2 is YFSETQ. The CDR3 consists of 15 residues. The germline V and J ends were trimmed by 0 bases and 1 base, with 8 bases remaining between them. The source of this sequence is a man aged 18-30 years with COVID-19, enrolled during active disease. The sequencing sample was made of peripheral blood. The V and J genes are TRBV5-1 and TRBJ2-1; the D is unclear. The CDR3 nucleotides read TGCGCCAGCAGCTTGGATACGGTTTCCTACAATGAGCAGTTCTTC. Protein: CASSLDTVSYNEQFF.